These 9 T cell receptor beta chains were all obtained from the same sample, sequenced in a study of CD8 T cells in ankylosing spondylitis. TCRdb analysed the 5' RACE reads with MiXCR anew, one entry per CDR3 protein. The sample lists roughly 200,000 distinct CDR3 sequences, 20% to 30% occurring once. Sequenced sample: blood, either unsorted or a sorted T cell fraction (not recorded which). The receptors were sampled from a male donor with ankylosing spondylitis or in good health (not recorded which).

This clonotype came up many times. The chain carries TRBV20-1 and TRBJ2-7; 15 nucleotides align to TRBD2. The germline gives CDR1 DFQATT, CDR2 SNEGSKA (reference sequence). After removal of 5 bases from V and 6 bases from J, the junction contained 11 bases not matched to a gene. The CDR3 runs 16 residues. The CDR3 region has the DNA TGCAGTGCTTCCGGGACTAGCGGGAGGAGATTCAGCGAGCAGTACTTC. Translated: CSASGTSGRRFSEQYF.

In its sample, this clonotype was seen many times. V is TRBV20-1 and J is TRBJ2-1, with 13 bases that match TRBD2. The CDR3 runs 16 residues. V shed 1 base and J 9 bases; nucleotides not matched to a gene: 9. The germline V gene encodes CDR1 DFQATT and CDR2 SNEGSKA (reference sequence). The CDR3 region has the DNA TGCAGTGCTAGAGCCATGACTAGCGGGAGGATCGGTGAGCAGTTCTTC. Protein sequence: CSARAMTSGRIGEQFF.

This clonotype was counted ten times or more. The gene calls are TRBV5-6 and TRBJ2-2; a weak D match, TRBD2 (6 bases). The CDR3 length is 16 residues. Germline lookup yields CDR1 SGHDT and CDR2 YYEEEE. V lost 1 base, J lost 4 bases, and 14 bases lay in between. The CDR3 nucleotides read TGTGCCAGCAGCTTGTTGGGAGGAGGAGGCACCGGGGAGCTGTTTTTT. Residues: CASSLLGGGGTGELFF.

This clonotype was detected only a few times. The rearrangement uses TRBV6-2 or TRBV6-3 and TRBJ2-7; 15 positions agree with TRBD2. Unmatched junction bases numbered 5, after V lost 6 bases and J lost 5 bases. CDR1 MNHEY and CDR2 SVGEGT come from the germline V gene. CDR3 size: 15 residues. The CDR3 sequence: CASSRGTSGRNEQYF. Written as DNA, the CDR3 is TGTGCCAGCAGCCGTGGGACTAGCGGGAGGAACGAGCAGTACTTC.

This clonotype was seen at least ten times. This rearrangement joins TRBV4-2 to TRBJ2-7; weak D call: TRBD1 (6 bases). The CDR3 spans 16 residues. V was shortened by 0 bases and J by 0 bases, with 12 bases between the two germline ends. Looked up from germline, CDR1 is LGHNA and CDR2 is YNFKEQ. Here the CDR3 DNA reads TGTGCCAGCAGCCAAGACCTAACAGGGCACTCCTACGAGCAGTACTTC. Translation gives CASSQDLTGHSYEQYF.

This clonotype was counted at least ten times. The chain couples TRBV20-1 to TRBJ2-3; D perhaps matches TRBD2 (5 bases). Trimming shortened V by 6 bases and J by 7 bases, and 17 bases separated the two germline ends. In germline, CDR1 is DFQATT, CDR2 SNEGSKA (reference sequence). This CDR3 comprises 13 residues. The CDR3 nucleotides read TGCAGTGCACCTACTTGGACTTCATATACGCAGTATTTT. Translating gives CSAPTWTSYTQYF.

This chain joins TRBV15 and TRBJ2-3, with 8 bases fitting TRBD2. With 6 bases clipped from V and 3 bases from J, the junction kept 8 bases outside the gene matches. The V gene's germline CDR1 is LNHNV and CDR2 YYDKDF (reference sequence). This CDR3 is 15 amino acids long. CDR3 bases: TGTGCCACCAGATTAGCGGGATTCGTTACAGATACGCAGTATTTT. Its protein is CATRLAGFVTDTQYF.

The CDR3 protein is CASSFASSGRTDTQYF. For the CDR3, the DNA is TGTGCCAGCAGCTTCGCGAGCAGCGGGAGGACAGATACGCAGTATTTT. The J gene is TRBJ2-3, the V gene TRBV3-1, with TRBD2 matching over 9 bases. V dropped 5 bases and J dropped 3; count of bases not matched to a gene: 9. From germline, CDR1 is LGHDT and CDR2 YNNKEL (reference sequence). The CDR3 contains 16 residues.

This clonotype was recorded many times. This chain links TRBV20-1 with TRBJ2-1; D is undetermined. This CDR3 region has 15 residues. Trimming took off 1 base at V and 7 bases at J, with 17 bases between the two ends. The germline gives CDR1 DFQATT, CDR2 SNEGSKA (reference sequence). CDR3 sequence: CSARAVGYFLNEQFF. CDR3 coding DNA: TGCAGTGCTAGAGCGGTAGGGTATTTTTTGAATGAGCAGTTCTTC.